These 13 T cell receptor beta chains share one sample of origin, sequenced in a study of long-term antiretroviral therapy in people with HIV. Sequencing used immunoSEQ v3.0 at survey level. Method: immunoSEQ multiplex PCR; TCRdb's copy keeps in-frame clones and lacks some. Counted here are more than 25,000 clones, about 88% occurring once; the ten biggest clones make up 1%. The sample was unsorted PBMCs, taken 2 years after starting antiretroviral therapy. The receptors were sampled from a man aged 45-65 years with HIV.

The chain is built from TRBV30 and TRBJ2-1; no firm D call. V lost 4 bases and J 10 bases, leaving 14 bases between the germline ends. CDR1 and CDR2 (germline): GTSNPN, SVGIG (reference sequence). The CDR3 sequence is 12 residues long. The CDR3 bases are TGTGCCTGGACCATGCGTGGTGACGAGCAGTTCTTC. Translation gives CAWTMRGDEQFF. Full variable domain (remainder filled in from reference TRBV30 and TRBJ2-1): SQTIHQWPATLVQPVGSPLSLECTVEGTSNPNLYWYRQAAGRGLQLLFYSVGIGQISSEVPQNLSASRPQDRQFILSSKKLLLSDSGFYLCAWTMRGDEQFFGPGTRLTVL.

The chain links TRBV5-1 to TRBJ2-5; D is perhaps TRBD1 (6 bases). The CDR3 is 16 residues long. Germline CDR1 and CDR2: SGHRS and YFSETQ. V was trimmed by 4 bases and J by 4 bases, leaving 20 bases between them. The CDR3 DNA sequence: TGCGCCAGCAGCCCTACGCCAGGGGTGGTTGGAGAGACCCAGTACTTC. Its translation: CASSPTPGVVGETQYF.

J is TRBJ2-3 and V is TRBV7-3, with D hard to call. V lost 8 bases, J lost 4 bases, and 13 bases lay in between. The length of the CDR3 is 13 residues. Germline CDR1 reads SGHTA; CDR2 reads FQGTGA. Here the CDR3 DNA reads TGTGCCAGCCGCCCGGCATCCGCAGATACGCAGTATTTT. Residues: CASRPASADTQYF.

This clone was counted a single time. This rearrangement joins TRBV30 to TRBJ2-3, with 7 bases fitting TRBD2. The length of the CDR3 is 15 residues. Germline CDR1 and CDR2: GTSNPN and SVGIG (reference sequence). Trimming cost V 0 bases and J 5 bases; bases outside gene matches: 8. The CDR3 here is CAWSVRGGPGDTQYF. CDR3 DNA sequence: TGTGCCTGGAGTGTTAGGGGAGGGCCAGGAGATACGCAGTATTTT. The full variable domain, rest sourced from reference TRBV30 and TRBJ2-3, is SQTIHQWPATLVQPVGSPLSLECTVEGTSNPNLYWYRQAAGRGLQLLFYSVGIGQISSEVPQNLSASRPQDRQFILSSKKLLLSDSGFYLCAWSVRGGPGDTQYFGPGTRLTVL.

The gene calls are TRBV6-1 and TRBJ2-7; D is possibly TRBD1 (5 bases). Per germline, CDR1 MNHNS and CDR2 SASEGT. The CDR3 is made up of 16 amino acids. V was pared by 2 bases and J by 5 bases, with 19 bases between. This CDR3 is CASSESPFQGANEQYF. The CDR3 DNA reads as TGTGCCAGCAGTGAATCCCCTTTCCAGGGTGCGAACGAGCAGTACTTC.

V is TRBV18 and J is TRBJ2-5; TRBD1 matches at 7 bases. The germline V gene encodes CDR1 KGHSH and CDR2 LQKENI. The ends lost 6 bases at V and 5 bases at J; junction bases unmatched: 15. The CDR3 is 16 residues long. The CDR3 is CASSPDWQGVGETQYF. The CDR3, as DNA: TGTGCCAGCTCCCCAGACTGGCAGGGGGTCGGGGAGACCCAGTACTTC.

The rearrangement links TRBV28 to TRBJ1-1; the D gene is possibly TRBD1 (6 bases). The CDR3 length is 15 residues. Germline CDR1 and CDR2: MDHEN and SYDVKM. Trimming took 7 bases from V and 1 from J, leaving 16 bases between them. In DNA, the CDR3 is TGTGCCAGCACCCCCCTGGTGGGACAGAACACTGAAGCTTTCTTT. Residues: CASTPLVGQNTEAFF.

The V call is TRBV28, the J call TRBJ2-5; D remains unclear. V shed 4 bases and J shed 1 base, with 7 bases lying between them. The CDR3 spans 13 residues. CDR1 and CDR2 (germline): MDHEN, SYDVKM. The CDR3 nucleotides read TGTGCCAGCAGTTCCTCCATCCAAGAGACCCAGTACTTC. Translated: CASSSSIQETQYF. Looking up the rest from reference TRBV28 and TRBJ2-5 gives the full variable domain: DVKVTQSSRYLVKRTGEKVFLECVQDMDHENMFWYRQDPGLGLRLIYFSYDVKMKEKGDIPEGYSVSREKKERFSLILESASTNQTSMYLCASSSSIQETQYFGPGTRLLVL.

The chain couples TRBV4-3 to TRBJ1-2; no definite D call. Trimming left V 2 bases short and J 7 bases short, with 17 bases between. Germline V gives CDR1 LGHNA, CDR2 YSLEER. This CDR3 is built from 15 residues. Here the CDR3 reads CASSQLLTGGRGYTF. CDR3 bases: TGCGCCAGCAGCCAACTCCTAACCGGAGGTCGTGGCTACACCTTC.

The chain recombines TRBV7-9 with TRBJ2-5; D unclear. Trimming left V 6 bases short and J 2 bases short, with 7 bases between. This CDR3 is built from 12 residues. Germline V gene data show CDR1 as SEHNR and CDR2 as FQNEAQ (reference sequence). CDR3 DNA: TGTGCCAGCAGGGAAGTTCAAGAGACCCAGTACTTC. This sequence encodes CASREVQETQYF.

This clone was observed a handful of times. The chain links TRBV11-2 to TRBJ1-1; D unresolved. V lost 3 bases, J lost 5 bases, and 10 bases lay in between. The CDR3 totals 13 residues. The V gene's germline CDR1 is SGHAT and CDR2 FQNNGV. Here the CDR3 reads CASSLWQRTEAFF. The CDR3 DNA is TGTGCCAGCAGCTTGTGGCAACGGACTGAAGCTTTCTTT.

The chain combines TRBV19 with TRBJ2-2; D gene ambiguous. Looked up from germline, CDR1 is LNHDA and CDR2 is SQIVND (reference sequence). The CDR3 consists of 12 residues. V was trimmed by 5 bases and J by 6 bases, leaving 7 bases between them. CDR3 sequence: CASSRPPGELFF. CDR3 coding DNA: TGTGCCAGTAGTCGCCCTCCCGGGGAGCTGTTTTTT.

The chain is built from TRBV4-1 and TRBJ1-4; D uncertain. This CDR3 has 14 residues. Between the trimmed V and J ends, which lost 1 base and 7 bases, there was a span of 10 bases. Germline V gives CDR1 MGHRA, CDR2 YSYEKL. The CDR3 loop reads CASSQGNPTEKLFF. CDR3 coding DNA: TGCGCCAGCAGCCAAGGAAATCCTACTGAAAAACTGTTTTTT.